The 4 T cell receptor beta chains listed next were all sequenced from one sample in a study of OX40 agonist ivuxolimab in advanced cancers. The data were produced by immunoSEQ multiplex PCR, yet TCRdb's version contains in-frame clones alone and is incomplete. Of 60,000 to 100,000 clones in the sample, 84% are singletons; the top ten hold approximately 0.51%. Sequencing was performed on CD4+ or CD8+ T cells sorted from blood, taken in a trial of the OX40 agonist ivuxolimab. Every receptor here comes from an adult with an advanced solid tumor such as melanoma, head and neck, liver or kidney cancer.

The chain employs TRBV4-3 and TRBJ1-6; D not certain. Germline loops: CDR1 LGHNA, CDR2 YSLEER. The V gene lost 1 base and the J gene lost 2 bases, with 15 bases spanning the gap. The CDR3 is 18 amino acids. CDR3 protein: CASSQGRDLLTYNSPLHF. As DNA, the CDR3 is TGCGCCAGCAGCCAAGGAAGAGATTTGCTAACCTATAATTCACCCCTCCACTTT.

The chain couples TRBV15 to TRBJ2-7; D tentatively reads TRBD1 or TRBD2 (5 bases each). The CDR3 consists of 14 residues. V dropped 0 bases and J dropped 5 bases, with 11 bases sitting between them. Germline V gene data show CDR1 as LNHNV and CDR2 as YYDKDF (reference sequence). The CDR3 region has the DNA TGTGCCACCAGCAGAGATACTGGGACCGACGAGCAGTACTTC. As protein: CATSRDTGTDEQYF.

The chain is built from TRBV7-2 and TRBJ1-2; TRBD1 might be the D (6 bases). The CDR3 runs 15 residues. Trimming stripped 5 bases from V and 4 bases from J, with 17 bases between. CDR1 is SGHTA and CDR2 is FQGNSA in the germline V gene. The CDR3 reads CASSNLQGGGYGYTF. The CDR3 bases are TGTGCCAGCAGCAATCTACAGGGAGGCGGCTATGGCTACACCTTC.

V usage is TRBV7-9 and J usage is TRBJ1-1; tentative D call: TRBD1 (5 bases). V lost 3 bases and J 1 base, leaving 9 bases between the germline ends. This CDR3 contains 14 residues. CDR1 is SEHNR, CDR2 FQNEAQ, per germline (reference sequence). This CDR3 reads CASSLGGSNTEAFF. The CDR3 nucleotides are TGTGCCAGCAGCTTGGGGGGGTCGAACACTGAAGCTTTCTTT.